This TCR beta chain was documented in a study of cytomegalovirus exposure and HLA in healthy donors. Points from the study as a whole: Among TCR beta chains of equal frequency, HLA-associated ones were more clonally expanded in a later analysis. With DRB1 most and HLA-C fewest, TCR association rates differed between HLA loci in a later analysis. Later work associated 16,951 TCR beta sequences with HLA alleles at 0.05 false discovery rate.

This clone was detected only a few times. Its target is unknown. With 60 Vbeta and 13 Jbeta primers, the PCR was carried out. Generated by immunoSEQ multiplex PCR, the TCRdb table keeps only in-frame clones and is missing some. The top ten hold around 2.4% of the sample, which has over 140,000 clones, more than 70% seen once. The CDR3 is 15 residues long. V lost 1 base and J lost 6; bases outside the gene matches: 7. From germline, CDR1 is SGHTA and CDR2 FQGTGA. Material for sequencing was PBMCs. This TCR derives from a man aged 45 to 65 in good health and CMV-seronegative. The genes are TRBV7-3 and TRBJ1-1, with 8 positions matching TRBD1. CDR3 protein: CASSLNGRGQSEAFF. The DNA for the CDR3 is TGTGCCAGCAGCTTAAATGGCAGGGGGCAATCTGAAGCTTTCTTT. Together with reference TRBV7-3 and TRBJ1-1, the CDR3 gives the full variable domain: GAGVSQTPSNKVTEKGKYVELRCDPISGHTALYWYRQSLGQGPEFLIYFQGTGAADDSGLPNDRFFAVRPEGSVSTLKIQRTERGDSAVYLCASSLNGRGQSEAFFGQGTRLTVV.